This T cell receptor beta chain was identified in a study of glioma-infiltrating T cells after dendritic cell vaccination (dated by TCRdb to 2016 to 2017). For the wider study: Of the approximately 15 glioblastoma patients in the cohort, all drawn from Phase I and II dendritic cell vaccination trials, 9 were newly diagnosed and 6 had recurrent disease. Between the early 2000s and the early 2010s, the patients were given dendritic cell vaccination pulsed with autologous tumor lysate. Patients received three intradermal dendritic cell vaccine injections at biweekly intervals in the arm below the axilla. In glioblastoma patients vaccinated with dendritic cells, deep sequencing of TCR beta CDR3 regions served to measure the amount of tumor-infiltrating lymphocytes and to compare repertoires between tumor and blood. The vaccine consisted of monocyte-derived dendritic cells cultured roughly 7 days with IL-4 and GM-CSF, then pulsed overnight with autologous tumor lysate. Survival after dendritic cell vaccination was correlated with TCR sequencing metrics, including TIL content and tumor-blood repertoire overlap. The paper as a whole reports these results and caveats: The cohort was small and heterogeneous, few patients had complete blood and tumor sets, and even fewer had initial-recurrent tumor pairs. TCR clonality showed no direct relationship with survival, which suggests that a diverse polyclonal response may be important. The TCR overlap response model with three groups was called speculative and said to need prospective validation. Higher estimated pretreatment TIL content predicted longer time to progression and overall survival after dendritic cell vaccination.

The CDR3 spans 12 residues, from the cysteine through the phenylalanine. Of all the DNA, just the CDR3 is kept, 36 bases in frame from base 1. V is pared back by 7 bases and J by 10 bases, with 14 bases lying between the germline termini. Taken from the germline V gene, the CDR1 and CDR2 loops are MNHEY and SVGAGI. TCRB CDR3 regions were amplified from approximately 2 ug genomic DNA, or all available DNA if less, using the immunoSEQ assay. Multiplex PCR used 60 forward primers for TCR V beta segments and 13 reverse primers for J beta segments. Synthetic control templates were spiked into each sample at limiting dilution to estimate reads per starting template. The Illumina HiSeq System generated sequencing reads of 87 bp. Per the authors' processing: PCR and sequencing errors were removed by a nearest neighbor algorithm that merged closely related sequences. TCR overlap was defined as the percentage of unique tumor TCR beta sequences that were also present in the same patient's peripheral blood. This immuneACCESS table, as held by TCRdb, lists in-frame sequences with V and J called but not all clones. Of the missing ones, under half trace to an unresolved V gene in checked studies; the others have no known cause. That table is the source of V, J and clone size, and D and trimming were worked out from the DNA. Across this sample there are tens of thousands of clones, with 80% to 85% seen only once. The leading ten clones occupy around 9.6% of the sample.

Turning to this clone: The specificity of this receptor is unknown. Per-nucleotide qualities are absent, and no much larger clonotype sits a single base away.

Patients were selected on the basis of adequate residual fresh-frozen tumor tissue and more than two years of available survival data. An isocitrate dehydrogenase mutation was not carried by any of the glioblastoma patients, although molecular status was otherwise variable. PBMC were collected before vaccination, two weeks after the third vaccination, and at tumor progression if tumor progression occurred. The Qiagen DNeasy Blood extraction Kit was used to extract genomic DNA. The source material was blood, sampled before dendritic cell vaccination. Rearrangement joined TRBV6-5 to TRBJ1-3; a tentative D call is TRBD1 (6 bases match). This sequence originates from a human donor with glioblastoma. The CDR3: CASKPGRGTIYF. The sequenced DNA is TGTGCCAGCAAGCCCGGAAGGGGGACCATATATTTT.